This T cell receptor (beta chain) was obtained from a study of cytomegalovirus exposure and HLA in healthy donors. Study summary: From donors who were HLA-typed, an early data release held 80 million or so unique TCRs.

The PCR made use of 60 Vbeta and 13 Jbeta primers. Generated by immunoSEQ multiplex PCR, the TCRdb table keeps only in-frame clones and is missing some. The sample records 150,000 to 200,000 clones, over 75% being singletons. The V gene lost 2 bases and the J gene lost 0 bases, with 9 bases spanning the gap. Germline lookup yields CDR1 SGDLS and CDR2 YYNGEE. This CDR3 has 15 amino acids. This TCR was sampled from a man between 18 and 35 years old in good health and CMV-seronegative. Sequencing was done on a sample of PBMCs. The rearrangement joins TRBV9 to TRBJ2-4; weak D call: TRBD2 (5 bases). CDR3 nucleotides: TGTGCCAGCAGCGTGAGCGGACTAGCCAAAAACATTCAGTACTTC. It encodes CASSVSGLAKNIQYF. Filled out from reference TRBV9 and TRBJ2-4, the complete variable domain reads DSGVTQTPKHLITATGQRVTLRCSPRSGDLSVYWYQQSLDQGLQFLIQYYNGEERAKGNILERFSAQQFPDLHSELNLSSLELGDSALYFCASSVSGLAKNIQYFGAGTRLSVL.